The present T cell receptor beta chain was sequenced within a study of cytomegalovirus exposure and HLA in healthy donors. Overall study: Per a later analysis, the approximately 690 first-cohort and approximately 120 validation repertoires shared one platform. Overall study findings and caveats: It was approximately 150 TCR beta chains that were listed as cytomegalovirus-associated.

A note on this clone: Antigen unknown.

V dropped 1 base and J dropped 0 bases, with 13 bases sitting between them. The CDR3 sequence is 16 residues long. CDR1 SGHVS and CDR2 FNYEAQ come from the germline V gene. A 120-subject validation cohort, separate from the approximately 670-subject first cohort, supplied the donors. Libraries were prepared by immunoSEQ multiplex PCR; TCRdb keeps only in-frame clonotypes and omits some of them. The profile shows over 200,000 clones, 75% to 90% of them singletons. The chain employs TRBV7-6 and TRBJ2-7; D unresolved. Sequenced input: PBMCs. The clonotype was recovered from a woman in her twenties or thirties in good health and CMV-seropositive. The CDR3 DNA reads as TGTGCCAGCAGCTTAGTTGGCGGCTGGGACTCCTACGAGCAGTACTTC. This translates into CASSLVGGWDSYEQYF.